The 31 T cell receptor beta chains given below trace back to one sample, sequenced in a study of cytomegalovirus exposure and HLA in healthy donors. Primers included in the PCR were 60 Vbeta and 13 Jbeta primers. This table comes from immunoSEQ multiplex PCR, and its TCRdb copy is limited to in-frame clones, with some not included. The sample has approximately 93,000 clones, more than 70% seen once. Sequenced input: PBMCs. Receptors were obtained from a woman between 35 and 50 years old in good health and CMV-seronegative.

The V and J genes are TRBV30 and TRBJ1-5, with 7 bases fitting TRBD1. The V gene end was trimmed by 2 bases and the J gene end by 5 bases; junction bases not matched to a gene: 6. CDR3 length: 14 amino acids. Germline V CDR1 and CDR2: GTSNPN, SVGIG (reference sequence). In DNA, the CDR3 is TGTGCCTGGAGTCGAGGACAGGCTTATCAGCCCCAGCATTTT. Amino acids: CAWSRGQAYQPQHF.

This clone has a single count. CDR3 residues: CASSERLPGTGNEQFF. The CDR3 region has the DNA TGTGCCAGCAGTGAACGGCTACCCGGGACTGGCAATGAGCAGTTCTTC. The chain is built from TRBV25-1 and TRBJ2-1; a weak D match, TRBD2 (6 bases). Per the germline V gene, CDR1 is MGHDK and CDR2 is SYGVNS. This CDR3 region has 16 residues. Trimming pared 2 bases from V and 6 bases from J, leaving 17 bases between.

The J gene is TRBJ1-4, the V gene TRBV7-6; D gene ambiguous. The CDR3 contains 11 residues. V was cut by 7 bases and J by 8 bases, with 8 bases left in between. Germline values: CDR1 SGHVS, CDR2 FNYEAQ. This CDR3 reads CASTTVEKLFF. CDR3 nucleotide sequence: TGTGCCAGCACTACCGTCGAAAAACTGTTTTTT.

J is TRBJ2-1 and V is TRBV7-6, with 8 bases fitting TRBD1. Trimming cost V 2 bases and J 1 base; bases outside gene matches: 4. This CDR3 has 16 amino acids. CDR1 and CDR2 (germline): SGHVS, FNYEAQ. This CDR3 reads CASSLLTGGSYNEQFF. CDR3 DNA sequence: TGTGCCAGCAGCTTACTTACAGGGGGGTCCTACAATGAGCAGTTCTTC.

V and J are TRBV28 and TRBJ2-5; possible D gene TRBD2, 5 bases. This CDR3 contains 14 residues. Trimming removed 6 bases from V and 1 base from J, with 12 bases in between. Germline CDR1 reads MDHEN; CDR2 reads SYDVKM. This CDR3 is CASSILDVQETQYF. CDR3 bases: TGTGCCAGCAGCATACTAGACGTCCAAGAGACCCAGTACTTC.

The CDR3 spells CASSQEFSGGLGDTQYF. The DNA for the CDR3 is TGCGCCAGCAGCCAAGAATTTAGCGGGGGCCTCGGAGATACGCAGTATTTT. The J gene is TRBJ2-3, the V gene TRBV4-3; 9 nucleotides match TRBD2. The CDR3 length is 17 residues. Germline CDR1 LGHNA, CDR2 YSLEER. V shed 0 bases and J 5 bases; nucleotides not matched to a gene: 9.

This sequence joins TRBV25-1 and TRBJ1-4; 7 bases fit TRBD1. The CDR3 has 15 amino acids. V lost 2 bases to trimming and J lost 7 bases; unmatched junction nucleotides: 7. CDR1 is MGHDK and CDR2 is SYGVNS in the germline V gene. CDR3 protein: CASSELNRGGEKLFF. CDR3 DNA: TGTGCCAGCAGTGAACTAAACAGGGGTGGTGAAAAACTGTTTTTT.

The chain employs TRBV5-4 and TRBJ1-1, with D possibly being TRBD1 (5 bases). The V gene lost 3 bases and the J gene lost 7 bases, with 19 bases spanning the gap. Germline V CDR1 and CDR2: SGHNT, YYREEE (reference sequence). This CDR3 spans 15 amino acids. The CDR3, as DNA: TGTGCCAGCAGCTCCCTCAACCGCGGGGGGGGTGAAGCTTTCTTT. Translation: CASSSLNRGGGEAFF.

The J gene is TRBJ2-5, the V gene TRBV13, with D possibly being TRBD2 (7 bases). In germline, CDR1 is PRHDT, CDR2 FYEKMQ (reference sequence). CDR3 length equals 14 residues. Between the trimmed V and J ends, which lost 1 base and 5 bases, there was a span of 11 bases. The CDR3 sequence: CASSLDGGRETQYF. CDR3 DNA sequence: TGTGCCAGCAGCTTAGACGGGGGGCGGGAGACCCAGTACTTC.

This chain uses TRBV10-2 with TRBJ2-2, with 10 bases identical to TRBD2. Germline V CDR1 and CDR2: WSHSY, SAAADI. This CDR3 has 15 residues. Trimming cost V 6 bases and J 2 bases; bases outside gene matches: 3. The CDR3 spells CASRSGGVNTGELFF. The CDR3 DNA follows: TGCGCCAGCAGGAGCGGGGGGGTTAACACCGGGGAGCTGTTTTTT.

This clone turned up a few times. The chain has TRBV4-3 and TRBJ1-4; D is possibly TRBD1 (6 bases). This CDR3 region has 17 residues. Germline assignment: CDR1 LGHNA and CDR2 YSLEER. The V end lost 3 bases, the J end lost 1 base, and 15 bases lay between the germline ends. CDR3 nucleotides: TGCGCCAGCAGCCAGGGAGGGGGAGGGGGAACTAATGAAAAACTGTTTTTT. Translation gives CASSQGGGGGTNEKLFF.

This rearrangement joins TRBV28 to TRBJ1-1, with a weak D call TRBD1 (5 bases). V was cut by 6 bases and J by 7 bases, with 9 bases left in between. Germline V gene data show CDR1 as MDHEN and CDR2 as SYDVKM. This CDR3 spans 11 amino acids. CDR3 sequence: CASRQGFEAFF. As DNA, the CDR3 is TGTGCCAGCAGGCAGGGCTTTGAAGCTTTCTTT.

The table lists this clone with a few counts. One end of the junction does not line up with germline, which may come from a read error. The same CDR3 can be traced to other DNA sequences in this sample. CDR3 region: CASSPGLAGGREQFF. The DNA for the CDR3 is TGTGCTAGCAGCCCCGGACTAGCGGGGGGCAGGGAGCAGTTCTTC. The chain is built from TRBV7-7 and TRBJ2-1; 14 bases are a match to TRBD2. The CDR3 is made up of 15 amino acids. Germline loops: CDR1 SSHAT, CDR2 FNYEAQ (reference sequence).

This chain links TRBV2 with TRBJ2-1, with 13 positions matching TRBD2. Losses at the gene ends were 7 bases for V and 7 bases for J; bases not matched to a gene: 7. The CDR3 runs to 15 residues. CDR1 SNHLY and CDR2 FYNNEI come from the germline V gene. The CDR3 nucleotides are TGTGCCAGCATCGACCGACTAGCGGGGGGTAATGAGCAGTTCTTC. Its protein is CASIDRLAGGNEQFF.

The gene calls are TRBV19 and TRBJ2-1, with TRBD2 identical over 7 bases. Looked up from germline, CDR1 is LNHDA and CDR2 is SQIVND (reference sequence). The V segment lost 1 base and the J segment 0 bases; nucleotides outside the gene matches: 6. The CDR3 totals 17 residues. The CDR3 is CASSIGLANPSYNEQFF. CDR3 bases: TGTGCCAGTAGTATAGGACTAGCCAACCCCTCCTACAATGAGCAGTTCTTC.

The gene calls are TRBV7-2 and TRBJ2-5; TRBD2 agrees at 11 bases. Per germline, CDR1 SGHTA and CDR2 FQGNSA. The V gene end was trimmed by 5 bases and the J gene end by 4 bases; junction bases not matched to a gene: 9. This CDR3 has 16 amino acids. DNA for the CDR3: TGTGCCAGCAGCACATCCGGGACTAGCGGAAGAGAGACCCAGTACTTC. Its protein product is CASSTSGTSGRETQYF. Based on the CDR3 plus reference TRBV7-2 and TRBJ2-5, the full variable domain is GAGVSQSPSNKVTEKGKDVELRCDPISGHTALYWYRQSLGQGLEFLIYFQGNSAPDKSGLPSDRFSAERTGGSVSTLTIQRTQQEDSAVYLCASSTSGTSGRETQYFGPGTRLLVL.

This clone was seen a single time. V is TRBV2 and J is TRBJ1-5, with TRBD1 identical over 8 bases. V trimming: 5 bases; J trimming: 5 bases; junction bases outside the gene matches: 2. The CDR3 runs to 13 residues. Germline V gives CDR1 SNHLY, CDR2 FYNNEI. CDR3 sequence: CASSPGQDQPQHF. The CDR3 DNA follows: TGTGCCAGCAGTCCGGGACAGGATCAGCCCCAGCATTTT.

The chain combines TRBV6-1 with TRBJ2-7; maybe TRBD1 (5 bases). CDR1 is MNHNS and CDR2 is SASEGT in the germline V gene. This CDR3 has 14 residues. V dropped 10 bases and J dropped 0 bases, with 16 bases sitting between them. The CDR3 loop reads CATTWLQDSYEQYF. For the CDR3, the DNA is TGTGCCACTACCTGGTTACAGGACTCCTACGAGCAGTACTTC.

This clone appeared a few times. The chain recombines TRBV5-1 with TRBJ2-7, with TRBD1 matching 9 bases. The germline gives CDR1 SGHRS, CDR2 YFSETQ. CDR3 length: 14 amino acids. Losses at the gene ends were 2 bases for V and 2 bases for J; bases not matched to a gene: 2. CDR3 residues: CASSFNRGPYEQYF. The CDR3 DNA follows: TGCGCCAGCAGCTTTAACAGGGGGCCCTACGAGCAGTACTTC.

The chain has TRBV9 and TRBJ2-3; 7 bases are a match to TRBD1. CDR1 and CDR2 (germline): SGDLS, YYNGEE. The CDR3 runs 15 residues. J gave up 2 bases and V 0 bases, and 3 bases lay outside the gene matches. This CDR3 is CASSVAGTVTDTQYF. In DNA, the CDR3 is TGTGCCAGCAGCGTAGCCGGGACAGTCACAGATACGCAGTATTTT. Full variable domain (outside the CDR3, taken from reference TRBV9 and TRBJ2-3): DSGVTQTPKHLITATGQRVTLRCSPRSGDLSVYWYQQSLDQGLQFLIQYYNGEERAKGNILERFSAQQFPDLHSELNLSSLELGDSALYFCASSVAGTVTDTQYFGPGTRLTVL.

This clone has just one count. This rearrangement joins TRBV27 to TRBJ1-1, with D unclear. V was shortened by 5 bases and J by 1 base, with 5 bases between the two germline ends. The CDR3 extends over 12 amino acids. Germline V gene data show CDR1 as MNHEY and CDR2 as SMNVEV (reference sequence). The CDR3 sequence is CASSRWNTEAFF. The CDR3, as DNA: TGTGCCAGCAGTCGTTGGAACACTGAAGCTTTCTTT.

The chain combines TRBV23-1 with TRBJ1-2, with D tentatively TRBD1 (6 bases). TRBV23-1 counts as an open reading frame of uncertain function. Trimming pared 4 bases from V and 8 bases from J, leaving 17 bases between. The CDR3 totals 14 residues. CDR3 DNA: TGCGCCAGCAGTCCTCATGACAGGAAAGGGGGCTACACCTTC. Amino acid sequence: CASSPHDRKGGYTF.

The CDR3 nucleotides are TGCGCCAGCAGCTTGGCCGGGACTAGCGGGAACACAGATACGCAGTATTTT. Translating gives CASSLAGTSGNTDTQYF. The chain joins TRBV5-1 to TRBJ2-3, with TRBD2 matching over 13 bases. The CDR3 is made up of 17 amino acids. The J segment lost 2 bases and the V segment lost 0 bases, leaving 3 bases of the junction unmatched. Germline V gives CDR1 SGHRS, CDR2 YFSETQ.

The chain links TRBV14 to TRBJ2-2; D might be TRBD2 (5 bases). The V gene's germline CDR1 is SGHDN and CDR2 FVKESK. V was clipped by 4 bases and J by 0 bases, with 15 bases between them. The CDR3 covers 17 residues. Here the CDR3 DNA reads TGTGCCAGCAGCCGTCTCCCGGGAACAACGAACACCGGGGAGCTGTTTTTT. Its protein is CASSRLPGTTNTGELFF.

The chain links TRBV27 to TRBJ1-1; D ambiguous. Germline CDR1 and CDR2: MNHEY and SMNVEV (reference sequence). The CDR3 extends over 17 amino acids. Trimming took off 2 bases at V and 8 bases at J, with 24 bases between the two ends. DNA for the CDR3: TGTGCCAGCAGTTTAGGGAGGCCATCCTTTTCTTCCCCAGAAGCTTTCTTT. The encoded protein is CASSLGRPSFSSPEAFF.

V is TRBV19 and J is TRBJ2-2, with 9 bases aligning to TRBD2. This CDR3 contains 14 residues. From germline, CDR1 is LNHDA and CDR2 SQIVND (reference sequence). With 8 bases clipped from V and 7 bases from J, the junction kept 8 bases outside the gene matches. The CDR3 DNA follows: TGTGCCAGTTACGCGGGGGGGCCGGGCGGGGAGCTGTTTTTT. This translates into CASYAGGPGGELFF.

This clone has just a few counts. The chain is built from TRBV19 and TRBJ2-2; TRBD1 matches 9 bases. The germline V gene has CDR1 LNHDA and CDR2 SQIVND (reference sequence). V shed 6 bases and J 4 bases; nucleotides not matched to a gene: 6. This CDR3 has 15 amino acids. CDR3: CASSRGQGSTGELFF. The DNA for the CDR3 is TGTGCCAGTAGCCGTGGACAGGGGAGCACCGGGGAGCTGTTTTTT.

CDR3 in DNA: TGCGCCAGCAGCCACATTGCAGGGGCAAGGGTACAAGAGACCCAGTACTTC. It specifies CASSHIAGARVQETQYF. The chain couples TRBV4-1 to TRBJ2-5; weak D call: TRBD1 (6 bases). The germline V gene has CDR1 MGHRA and CDR2 YSYEKL. V lost 3 bases, J lost 2 bases, and 19 bases lay in between. The length of the CDR3 is 17 residues.

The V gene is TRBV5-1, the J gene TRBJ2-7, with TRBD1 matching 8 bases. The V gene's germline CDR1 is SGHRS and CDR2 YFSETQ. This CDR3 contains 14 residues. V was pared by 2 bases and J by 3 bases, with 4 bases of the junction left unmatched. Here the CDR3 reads CASSFDRGYYEQYF. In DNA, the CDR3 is TGCGCCAGCAGCTTCGACAGGGGATACTACGAGCAGTACTTC.

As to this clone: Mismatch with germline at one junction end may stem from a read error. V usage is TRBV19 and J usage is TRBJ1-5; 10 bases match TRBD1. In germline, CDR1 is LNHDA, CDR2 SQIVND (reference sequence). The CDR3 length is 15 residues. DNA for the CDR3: TGTGCCAGTAGTAGCCGGGACAGGGGAAGCCAGCCCCAGAATTTT. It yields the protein CASSSRDRGSQPQNF.

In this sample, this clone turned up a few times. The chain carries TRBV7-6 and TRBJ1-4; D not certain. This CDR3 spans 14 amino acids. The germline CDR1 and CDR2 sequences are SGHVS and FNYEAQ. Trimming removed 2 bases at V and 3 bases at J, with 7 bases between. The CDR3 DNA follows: TGTGCCAGCAGCTTAACGGTGCCTAATGAAAAACTGTTTTTT. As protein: CASSLTVPNEKLFF. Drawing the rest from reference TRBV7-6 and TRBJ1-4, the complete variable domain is GAGVSQSPRYKVTKRGQDVALRCDPISGHVSLYWYRQALGQGPEFLTYFNYEAQQDKSGLPNDRFSAERPEGSISTLTIQRTEQRDSAMYRCASSLTVPNEKLFFGSGTQLSVL.